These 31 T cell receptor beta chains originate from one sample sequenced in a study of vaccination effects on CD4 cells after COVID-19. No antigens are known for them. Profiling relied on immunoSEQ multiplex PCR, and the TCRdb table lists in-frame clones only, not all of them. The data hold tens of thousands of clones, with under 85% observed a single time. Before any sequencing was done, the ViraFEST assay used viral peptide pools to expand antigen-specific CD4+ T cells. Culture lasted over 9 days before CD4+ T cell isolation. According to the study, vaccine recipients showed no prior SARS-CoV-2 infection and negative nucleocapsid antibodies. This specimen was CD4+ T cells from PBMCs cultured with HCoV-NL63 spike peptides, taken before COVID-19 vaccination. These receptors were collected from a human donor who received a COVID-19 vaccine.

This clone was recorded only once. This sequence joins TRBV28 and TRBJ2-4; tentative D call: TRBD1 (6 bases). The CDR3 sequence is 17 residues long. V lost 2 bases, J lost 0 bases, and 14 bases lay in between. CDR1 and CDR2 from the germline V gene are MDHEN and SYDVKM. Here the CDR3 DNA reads TGTGCCAGCAGTTTAAGCAGGGGCTTTACAGCCAAAAACATTCAGTACTTC. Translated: CASSLSRGFTAKNIQYF.

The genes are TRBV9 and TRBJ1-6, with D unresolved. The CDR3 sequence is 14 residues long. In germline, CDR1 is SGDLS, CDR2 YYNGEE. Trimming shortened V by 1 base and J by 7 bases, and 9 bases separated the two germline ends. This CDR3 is CASSVMAANSPLHF. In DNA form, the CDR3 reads TGTGCCAGCAGCGTAATGGCCGCGAATTCACCCCTCCACTTT.

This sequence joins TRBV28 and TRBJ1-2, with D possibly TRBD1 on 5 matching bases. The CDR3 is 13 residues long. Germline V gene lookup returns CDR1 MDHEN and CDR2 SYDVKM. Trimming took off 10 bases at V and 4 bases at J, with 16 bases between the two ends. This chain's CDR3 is CATQRGSFYGYTF. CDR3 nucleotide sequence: TGTGCCACTCAACGGGGCAGCTTCTATGGCTACACCTTC.

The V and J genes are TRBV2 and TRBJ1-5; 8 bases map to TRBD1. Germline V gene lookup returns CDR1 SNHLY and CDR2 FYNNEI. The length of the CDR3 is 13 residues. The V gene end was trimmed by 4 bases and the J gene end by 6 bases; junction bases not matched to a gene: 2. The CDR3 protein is CASSGTGIQPQHF. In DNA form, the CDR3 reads TGTGCCAGCAGTGGGACAGGGATTCAGCCCCAGCATTTT.

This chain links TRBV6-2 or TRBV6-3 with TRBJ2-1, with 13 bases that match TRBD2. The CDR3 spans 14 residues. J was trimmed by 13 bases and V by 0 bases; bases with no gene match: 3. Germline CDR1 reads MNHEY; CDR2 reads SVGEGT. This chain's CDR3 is CASSYSGLAGIQFF. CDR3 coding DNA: TGTGCCAGCAGTTACTCGGGACTAGCGGGGATTCAGTTCTTC.

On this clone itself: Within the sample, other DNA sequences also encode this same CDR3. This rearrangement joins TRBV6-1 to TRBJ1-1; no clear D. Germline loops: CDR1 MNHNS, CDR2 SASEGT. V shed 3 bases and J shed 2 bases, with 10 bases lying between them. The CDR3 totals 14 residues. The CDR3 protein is CASSDSWGNTEAFF. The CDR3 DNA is TGTGCCAGCAGTGATTCCTGGGGAAACACTGAAGCTTTCTTT.

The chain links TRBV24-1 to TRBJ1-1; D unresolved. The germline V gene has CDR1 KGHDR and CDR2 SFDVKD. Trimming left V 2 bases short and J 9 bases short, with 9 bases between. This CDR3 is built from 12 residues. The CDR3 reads CATSDSTLQAFF. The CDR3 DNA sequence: TGTGCCACCAGTGATTCCACATTACAAGCTTTCTTT.

The chain's CDR3 is CASSESIGEQYV. In DNA form, the CDR3 reads TGTGCCAGCAGTGAATCCATCGGGGAGCAGTACGTC. This rearrangement joins TRBV2 to TRBJ2-7, with D unclear. Per germline, CDR1 SNHLY and CDR2 FYNNEI. V gave up 2 bases and J gave up 7 bases, with 9 bases separating them. The CDR3 has 12 amino acids.

The CDR3 loop is CAWSGGGTEAFF. CDR3 bases: TGTGCCTGGAGCGGGGGGGGCACTGAAGCTTTCTTT. The V call is TRBV30, the J call TRBJ1-1; D possibly corresponds to TRBD1 (5 bases). Germline CDR1 GTSNPN, CDR2 SVGIG (reference sequence). V lost 3 bases and J lost 4, with 9 bases in between. This CDR3 has 12 amino acids.

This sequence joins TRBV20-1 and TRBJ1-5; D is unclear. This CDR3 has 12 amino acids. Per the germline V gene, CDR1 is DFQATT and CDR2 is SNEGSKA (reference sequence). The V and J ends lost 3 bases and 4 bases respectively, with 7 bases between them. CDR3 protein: CSASLSNQPQHF. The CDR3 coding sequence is TGCAGTGCTAGTTTGAGTAATCAGCCCCAGCATTTT.

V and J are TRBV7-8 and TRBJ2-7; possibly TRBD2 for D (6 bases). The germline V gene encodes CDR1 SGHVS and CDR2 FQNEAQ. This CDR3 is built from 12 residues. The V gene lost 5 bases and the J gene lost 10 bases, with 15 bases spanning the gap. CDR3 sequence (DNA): TGTGCCAGCAGCCGTCAATTCGGGAGACAGTACGTC. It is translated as CASSRQFGRQYV.

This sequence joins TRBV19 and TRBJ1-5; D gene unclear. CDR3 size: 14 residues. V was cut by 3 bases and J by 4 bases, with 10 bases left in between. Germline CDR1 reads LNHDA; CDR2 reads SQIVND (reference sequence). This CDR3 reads CASSMVTLNQPQHF. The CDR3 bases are TGTGCCAGTAGTATGGTCACCCTTAATCAGCCCCAGCATTTT.

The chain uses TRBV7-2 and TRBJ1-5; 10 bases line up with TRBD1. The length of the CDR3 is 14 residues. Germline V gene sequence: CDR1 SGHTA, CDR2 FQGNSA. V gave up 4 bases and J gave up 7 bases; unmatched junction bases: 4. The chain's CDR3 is CASSWGQGSQPQHF. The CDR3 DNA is TGTGCCAGCAGCTGGGGACAGGGGTCCCAGCCCCAGCATTTT. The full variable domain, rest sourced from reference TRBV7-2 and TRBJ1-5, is GAGVSQSPSNKVTEKGKDVELRCDPISGHTALYWYRQSLGQGLEFLIYFQGNSAPDKSGLPSDRFSAERTGGSVSTLTIQRTQQEDSAVYLCASSWGQGSQPQHFGDGTRLSIL.

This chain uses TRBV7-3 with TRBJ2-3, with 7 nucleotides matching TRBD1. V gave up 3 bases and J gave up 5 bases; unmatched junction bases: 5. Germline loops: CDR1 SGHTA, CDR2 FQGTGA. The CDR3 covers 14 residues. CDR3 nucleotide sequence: TGTGCCAGCAGCTTTCGACAGGGCGAAGATACGCAGTATTTT. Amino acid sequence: CASSFRQGEDTQYF.

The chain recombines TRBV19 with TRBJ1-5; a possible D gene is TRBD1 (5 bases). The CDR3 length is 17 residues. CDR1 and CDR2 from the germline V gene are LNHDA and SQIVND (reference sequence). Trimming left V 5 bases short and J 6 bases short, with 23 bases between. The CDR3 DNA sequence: TGTGCCAGTAGTGACTATGTAGGGAGGGGAGTTAGTCAGCCCCAGCATTTT. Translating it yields CASSDYVGRGVSQPQHF.

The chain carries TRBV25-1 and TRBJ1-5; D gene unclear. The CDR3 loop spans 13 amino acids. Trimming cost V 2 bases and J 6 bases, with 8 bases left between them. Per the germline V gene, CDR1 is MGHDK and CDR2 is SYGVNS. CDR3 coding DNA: TGTGCCAGCAGTGAACAATATGGTCAGCCCCAGCATTTT. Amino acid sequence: CASSEQYGQPQHF.

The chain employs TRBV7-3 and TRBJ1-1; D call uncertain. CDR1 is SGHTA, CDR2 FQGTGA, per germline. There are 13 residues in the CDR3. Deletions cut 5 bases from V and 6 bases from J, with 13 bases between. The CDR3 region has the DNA TGTGCCAGCAGCAACAAAGGAGCAGCTGAAGCTTTCTTT. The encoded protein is CASSNKGAAEAFF.

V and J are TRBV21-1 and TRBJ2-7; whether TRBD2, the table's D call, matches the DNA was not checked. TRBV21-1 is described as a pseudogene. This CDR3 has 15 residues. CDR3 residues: CASSSECYLPYEQYV. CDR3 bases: TGTGCCAGCAGCAGTGAATGCTACCTCCCCTACGAGCAGTACGTC.

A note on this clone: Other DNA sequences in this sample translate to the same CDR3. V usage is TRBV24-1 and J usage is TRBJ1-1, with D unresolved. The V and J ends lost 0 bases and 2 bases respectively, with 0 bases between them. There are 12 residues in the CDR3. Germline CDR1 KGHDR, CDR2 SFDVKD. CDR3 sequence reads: CATSDLNTEAFF. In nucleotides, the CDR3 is TGTGCCACCAGTGATTTGAACACTGAAGCTTTCTTT.

The chain's CDR3 is CASSLLAGGNLFF. The CDR3 nucleotides read TGTGCCAGCAGTTTACTAGCGGGGGGGAATTTGTTCTTC. This chain joins TRBV28 and TRBJ2-1, with TRBD2 matching 12 bases. The CDR3 covers 13 residues. From germline, CDR1 is MDHEN and CDR2 SYDVKM. V lost 2 bases, J lost 15 bases, and 5 bases stayed unmatched.

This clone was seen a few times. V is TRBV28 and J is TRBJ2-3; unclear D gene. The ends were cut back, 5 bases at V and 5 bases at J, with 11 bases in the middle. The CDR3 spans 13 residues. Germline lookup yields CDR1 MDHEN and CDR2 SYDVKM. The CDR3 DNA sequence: TGTGCCAGCAGTACTATACACCGAGATACGCAGTATTTT. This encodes CASSTIHRDTQYF.

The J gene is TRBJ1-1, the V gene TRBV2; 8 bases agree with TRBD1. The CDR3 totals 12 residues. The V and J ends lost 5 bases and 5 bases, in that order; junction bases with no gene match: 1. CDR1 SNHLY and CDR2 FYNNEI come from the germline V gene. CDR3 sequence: CASSTGGTEAFF. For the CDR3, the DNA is TGTGCCAGCAGTACAGGGGGTACTGAAGCTTTCTTT.

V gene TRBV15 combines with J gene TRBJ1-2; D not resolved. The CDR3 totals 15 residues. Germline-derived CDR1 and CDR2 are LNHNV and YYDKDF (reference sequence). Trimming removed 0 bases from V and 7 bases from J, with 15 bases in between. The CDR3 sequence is CATSRDLDYRSGYTF. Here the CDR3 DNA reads TGTGCCACCAGCAGAGATTTGGATTACCGAAGTGGCTACACCTTC.

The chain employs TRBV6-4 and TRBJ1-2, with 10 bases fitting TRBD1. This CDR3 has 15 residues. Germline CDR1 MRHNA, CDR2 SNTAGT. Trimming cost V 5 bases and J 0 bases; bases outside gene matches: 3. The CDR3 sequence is CASSIGTGANYGYTF. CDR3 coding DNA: TGTGCCAGCAGTATCGGGACAGGGGCTAACTATGGCTACACCTTC.

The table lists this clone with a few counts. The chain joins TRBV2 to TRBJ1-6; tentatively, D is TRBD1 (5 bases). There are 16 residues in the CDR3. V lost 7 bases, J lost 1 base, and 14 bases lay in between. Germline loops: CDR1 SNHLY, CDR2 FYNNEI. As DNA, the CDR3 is TGTGCCAGCAAAGCAGGGAAGGGTTCCTATAATTCACCCCTCCACTTT. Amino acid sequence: CASKAGKGSYNSPLHF.

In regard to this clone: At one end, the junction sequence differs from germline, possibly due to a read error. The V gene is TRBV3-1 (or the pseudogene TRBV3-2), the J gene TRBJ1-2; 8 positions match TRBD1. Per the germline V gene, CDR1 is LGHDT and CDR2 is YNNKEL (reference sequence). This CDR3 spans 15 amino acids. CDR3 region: CASTQIQGASYGYTF. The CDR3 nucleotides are TGTGCCAGCACCCAAATTCAGGGGGCCAGCTATGGCTACACCTTC.

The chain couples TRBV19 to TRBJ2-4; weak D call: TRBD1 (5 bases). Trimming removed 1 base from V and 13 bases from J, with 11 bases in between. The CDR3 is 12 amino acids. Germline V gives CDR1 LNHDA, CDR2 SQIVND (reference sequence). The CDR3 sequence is CASSIGTPVQYF. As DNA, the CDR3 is TGTGCCAGTAGTATAGGGACACCCGTGCAGTACTTC.

CDR3 DNA sequence: TGTGCCAGCAACAATAAAGCGGCAGAAGGGACCGGGGAGCTGTTTTTT. This encodes CASNNKAAEGTGELFF. The chain combines TRBV9 with TRBJ2-2; perhaps TRBD2 as D (5 bases). This CDR3 has 16 residues. Germline V gene data show CDR1 as SGDLS and CDR2 as YYNGEE. Trimming pared 6 bases from V and 5 bases from J, leaving 20 bases between.

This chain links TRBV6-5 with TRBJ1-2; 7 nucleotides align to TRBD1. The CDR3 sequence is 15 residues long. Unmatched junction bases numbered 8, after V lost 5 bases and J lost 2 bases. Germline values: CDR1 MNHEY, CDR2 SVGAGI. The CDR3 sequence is CASSPHDRANYGYTF. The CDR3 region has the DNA TGTGCCAGCAGTCCTCACGACAGGGCAAACTATGGCTACACCTTC.

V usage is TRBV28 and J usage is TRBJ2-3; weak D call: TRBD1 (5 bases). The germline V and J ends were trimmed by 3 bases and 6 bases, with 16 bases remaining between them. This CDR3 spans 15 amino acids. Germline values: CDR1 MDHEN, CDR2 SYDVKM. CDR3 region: CASSLTEAPLDTQYF. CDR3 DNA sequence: TGTGCCAGCAGTTTGACAGAAGCCCCGTTGGATACGCAGTATTTT.

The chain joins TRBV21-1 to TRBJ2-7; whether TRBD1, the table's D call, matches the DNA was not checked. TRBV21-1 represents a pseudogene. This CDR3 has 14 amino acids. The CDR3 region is CARPPRQGAKEQYV. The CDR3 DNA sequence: TGTGCCCGCCCCCCAAGACAGGGGGCTAAAGAGCAGTACGTC.